These T cell receptor beta chains were read from a single sample in a study of blood T cell repertoires in COVID-19. Produced via immunoSEQ multiplex PCR; TCRdb's table is partial and in-frame only. The data contain 90,000 to 130,000 clones, around four fifths of them seen just once; the ten biggest clones take up 0.65% to 0.9%. Sequenced: peripheral blood. All receptors come from a woman in her seventies with acute or convalescent COVID-19. Both conserved end residues are part of each CDR3. The D gene is left open where the match is weak. The listing skips clone size in some rows; elsewhere it reads once, few, many or a size class.

V: TRBV5-4
D: NA
J: TRBJ1-6
size: NA
CDR3: CASSTSLSSYNSPLHF

V: TRBV19
D: NA
J: TRBJ2-6
size: once
CDR3: CASSSASGANVLTF

V: TRBV10-1
D: TRBD1
J: TRBJ1-1
size: NA
CDR3: CASRTGLNTEAFF

V: TRBV3-1/TRBV3-2
D: NA
J: TRBJ2-5
size: once
CDR3: CASSQTRGPGETQYF

V: TRBV5-1
D: TRBD1
J: TRBJ2-5
size: once
CDR3: CASSPDRDGKETQYF

V: TRBV10-2
D: NA
J: TRBJ2-6
size: few
CDR3: CASSEPPLASGANVLTF

V: TRBV7-3
D: NA
J: TRBJ1-1
size: NA
CDR3: CASSPNGGHTEAFF

V: TRBV4-1
D: TRBD1
J: TRBJ1-6
size: NA
CDR3: CASSQGDRGSYSPLHF

V: TRBV6-5
D: NA
J: TRBJ1-1
size: NA
CDR3: CASSSFRGGTEAFF

V: TRBV19
D: NA
J: TRBJ1-6
size: few
CDR3: CASNDLGYSPLHF

V: TRBV3-1/TRBV3-2
D: TRBD2
J: TRBJ2-3
size: NA
CDR3: CASSQSTGLAGTDTQYF

V: TRBV5-4
D: TRBD2
J: TRBJ2-5
size: NA
CDR3: CASSLSGGFQETQYF

V: TRBV30
D: NA
J: TRBJ1-1
size: NA
CDR3: CAWNRVDTEAFF

V: TRBV7-9
D: NA
J: TRBJ2-7
size: NA
CDR3: CASSLAGVYEQYF

V: TRBV7-9
D: NA
J: TRBJ2-7
size: NA
CDR3: CASSSQQGPPYEQYF

V: TRBV11-2
D: NA
J: TRBJ2-2
size: NA
CDR3: CASSSGMGAGTGELFF

V: TRBV2
D: TRBD1
J: TRBJ2-3
size: NA
CDR3: CASSDDRGSTDTQYF

V: TRBV19
D: NA
J: TRBJ1-5
size: NA
CDR3: CATSYGGASQPQHF

V: TRBV5-8
D: TRBD1
J: TRBJ2-7
size: NA
CDR3: CASSPGHRGRDEQYF

V: TRBV2
D: NA
J: TRBJ1-4
size: NA
CDR3: CASRGMARPNEKLFF

V: TRBV12-3/TRBV12-4
D: TRBD2
J: TRBJ2-5
size: NA
CDR3: CASSLTSEETQYF

V: TRBV29-1
D: NA
J: TRBJ2-5
size: NA
CDR3: CSVIGRGDETQYF

V: TRBV21-1
D: NA
J: TRBJ2-5
size: NA
CDR3: CASSNDRQETQYF

V: TRBV7-2
D: NA
J: TRBJ1-2
size: NA
CDR3: CASSLSPGNYGYTF

V: TRBV28
D: TRBD1
J: TRBJ2-2
size: NA
CDR3: CASSFLDRDTGELFF

V: TRBV19
D: TRBD2
J: TRBJ2-7
size: NA
CDR3: CASSSGGAYEQYF

V: TRBV6-5
D: NA
J: TRBJ1-1
size: NA
CDR3: CASSYVEDTEAFF

V: TRBV5-1
D: NA
J: TRBJ1-1
size: NA
CDR3: CASSFSGENFF

V: TRBV6-5
D: NA
J: TRBJ2-7
size: NA
CDR3: CASKGQPGPYEQYF

V: TRBV19
D: TRBD1
J: TRBJ2-7
size: NA
CDR3: CASSIDRQGASEQYF

V: TRBV2
D: NA
J: TRBJ2-7
size: NA
CDR3: CASSEQFLNSYEQYF

V: TRBV28
D: TRBD2
J: TRBJ2-2
size: few
CDR3: CASSNGLARDVTGELFF

V: TRBV7-3
D: NA
J: TRBJ1-1
size: NA
CDR3: CASSQQSRTEAFF

V: TRBV7-3
D: TRBD1
J: TRBJ2-2
size: NA
CDR3: CASSPRTGATLELFF

V: TRBV4-1
D: TRBD1
J: TRBJ1-1
size: NA
CDR3: CASSRLQGANTEAFF

V: TRBV2
D: TRBD2
J: TRBJ2-7
size: NA
CDR3: CASSPSREIVDEQYF

V: TRBV2
D: NA
J: TRBJ2-7
size: few
CDR3: CASTPGYEQYF

V: TRBV5-1
D: TRBD1
J: TRBJ1-2
size: NA
CDR3: CASSFVGQGAFGYTF

V: TRBV5-1
D: TRBD1
J: TRBJ2-7
size: NA
CDR3: CASSLDRGYYEQYF

V: TRBV6-2/TRBV6-3
D: NA
J: TRBJ2-3
size: few
CDR3: CASSPRAGGTDTQYF

V: TRBV28
D: NA
J: TRBJ1-5
size: NA
CDR3: CASSFTDSNQPQHF

V: TRBV19
D: NA
J: TRBJ1-5
size: once
CDR3: CASSIEGRANQPQHF

V: TRBV6-5
D: TRBD2
J: TRBJ2-1
size: NA
CDR3: CASSYPRGGLADEQFF

V: TRBV4-2
D: TRBD1
J: TRBJ1-1
size: NA
CDR3: CASSLGQAVEAFF

V: TRBV5-1
D: TRBD2
J: TRBJ2-2
size: NA
CDR3: CASSLGLAEGSGELFF

V: TRBV15
D: NA
J: TRBJ1-2
size: NA
CDR3: CATSRDRVSYGYTF

V: TRBV7-3
D: TRBD1
J: TRBJ1-2
size: NA
CDR3: CASSRDSRTGGYTF

V: TRBV2
D: TRBD1
J: TRBJ1-1
size: once
CDR3: CASRRPGTGNTEAFF

V: TRBV6-5
D: TRBD2
J: TRBJ2-7
size: NA
CDR3: CASTYSGRASYEQYF

V: TRBV2
D: NA
J: TRBJ1-6
size: NA
CDR3: CASRAEGSYNSPLHF

V: TRBV7-2
D: NA
J: TRBJ2-5
size: NA
CDR3: CASSLNPPDSQYF

V: TRBV5-1
D: NA
J: TRBJ1-6
size: once
CDR3: CASKRDGRAGGNSPLHF